Shown below are 9 T cell receptor beta chains from a single sample sequenced in a study of vaccination and CD4 T cells after COVID-19. Cultured CD4+ T cell DNA underwent sequencing with the Oncomine TCR Beta short-read assay. TCRdb redid the calling of the PCR reads with MiXCR, one entry per CDR3 protein. The table lists about 710 distinct CDR3 sequences, about 10% of them singletons. The sample's treatment: roughly ten-day PBMC culture with coronavirus spike peptide pools or control peptides (ViraFEST assay). Collection of the unexposed donor's CD4+ T cells took place before the COVID-19 pandemic (2011-2018). These TCRs are of unknown antigen specificity. Sequenced material: CD4+ T cells from blood, cultured in vitro. The receptors were sampled from a human donor in good health.

This clonotype qualifies as large. V usage is TRBV7-2 and J usage is TRBJ2-7; 7 bases are a match to TRBD1. Looked up from germline, CDR1 is SGHTA and CDR2 is FQGNSA. The trim removed 5 bases at V and 0 bases at J, leaving 7 bases unmatched. The CDR3 consists of 15 residues. CDR3 protein: CASSRDSASSYEQYF. The CDR3 DNA sequence: TGTGCCAGCAGCCGGGACAGCGCATCCTCCTACGAGCAGTACTTC.

By share, this clonotype counts as medium-sized (0.01 to 0.1%). J is TRBJ1-1 and V is TRBV5-4, with D uncertain. V was pared by 1 base and J by 0 bases, with 10 bases between. In germline, CDR1 is SGHNT, CDR2 YYREEE (reference sequence). This CDR3 spans 15 amino acids. The CDR3 sequence: CASSLPGGLNTEAFF. CDR3 sequence (DNA): TGTGCCAGCAGCTTGCCGGGCGGCCTGAACACTGAAGCTTTCTTT.

This clonotype is labeled medium-sized. The chain employs TRBV29-1 and TRBJ2-7, with TRBD2 identical over 7 bases. The CDR3 contains 14 residues. The germline V gene encodes CDR1 SQVTM and CDR2 ANQGSEA. V lost 8 bases to trimming and J lost 2 bases; unmatched junction nucleotides: 12. The CDR3: CSIRDREEPYEQYF. CDR3 coding DNA: TGCAGCATTCGGGATCGGGAGGAACCCTACGAGCAGTACTTC.

This clonotype is large. The V and J genes are TRBV6-1 and TRBJ1-1; no clear D gene. V was cut by 5 bases and J by 4 bases, with 8 bases left in between. Germline V gene data show CDR1 as MNHNS and CDR2 as SASEGT. The CDR3 covers 12 residues. CDR3: CASSPDITEAFF. Written as DNA, the CDR3 is TGTGCCAGCAGTCCCGACATCACTGAAGCTTTCTTT.

This clonotype is large. The chain employs TRBV6-5 and TRBJ1-1, with D unclear. This CDR3 contains 13 residues. Trimming took 0 bases from V and 4 from J, leaving 6 bases between them. The germline V gene encodes CDR1 MNHEY and CDR2 SVGAGI. CDR3 loop: CASSYSLSTEAFF. The CDR3 DNA reads as TGTGCCAGCAGTTACTCGTTGTCCACTGAAGCTTTCTTT.

This clonotype is labeled large. V gene TRBV7-2 combines with J gene TRBJ1-1; D might be TRBD1 (5 bases). The CDR3 length is 16 residues. V was trimmed by 4 bases and J by 3 bases, leaving 18 bases between them. Germline CDR1 reads SGHTA; CDR2 reads FQGNSA. The CDR3 protein is CASSSVLGGRDTEAFF. DNA of the CDR3: TGTGCCAGCAGCTCAGTACTGGGGGGAAGGGACACTGAAGCTTTCTTT.

By share, this clonotype counts as large. The chain uses TRBV7-2 and TRBJ1-2, with D possibly being TRBD1 (5 bases). Germline CDR1 reads SGHTA; CDR2 reads FQGNSA. V lost 5 bases to trimming and J lost 4 bases, with 17 bases between them. The length of the CDR3 is 15 residues. CDR3 loop: CASSRVVGEVYGYTF. In DNA, the CDR3 is TGTGCCAGCAGCCGCGTCGTGGGGGAGGTCTATGGCTACACCTTC.

Within the sample, this clonotype is medium-sized. The CDR3 region is CASSPPSSQIYTF. The CDR3 DNA is TGTGCCAGCTCACCACCGAGCTCTCAGATCTACACCTTC. V and J are TRBV18 and TRBJ1-2; D uncertain. The ends were cut back, 0 bases at V and 10 bases at J, with 12 bases in the middle. In germline, CDR1 is KGHSH, CDR2 LQKENI. The CDR3 is 13 residues long. Variable domain in full (rest from reference TRBV18 and TRBJ1-2): NAGVMQNPRHLVRRRGQEARLRCSPMKGHSHVYWYRQLPEEGLKFMVYLQKENIIDESGMPKERFSAEFPKEGPSILRIQQVVRGDSAAYFCASSPPSSQIYTFGSGTRLTVV.

This chain uses TRBV12-3 or TRBV12-4 with TRBJ2-2; 7 nucleotides match TRBD2. The CDR3 consists of 14 residues. J gave up 6 bases and V 8 bases, and 9 bases lay outside the gene matches. CDR3 sequence (DNA): TGTGCCAGCGCCCCGGGAGGACGTCCCGGGGAGCTGTTTTTT. It codes for CASAPGGRPGELFF.